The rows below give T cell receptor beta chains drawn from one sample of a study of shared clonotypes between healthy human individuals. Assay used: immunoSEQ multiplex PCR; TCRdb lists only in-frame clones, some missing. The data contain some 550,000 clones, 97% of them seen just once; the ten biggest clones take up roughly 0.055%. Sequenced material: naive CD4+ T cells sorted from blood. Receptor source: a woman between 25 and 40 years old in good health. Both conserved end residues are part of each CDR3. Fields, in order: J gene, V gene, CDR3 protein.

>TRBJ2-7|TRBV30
CAWSQLRGFKIYEQYF
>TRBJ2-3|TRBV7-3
CASSLAGDTDTQYF
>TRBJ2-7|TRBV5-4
CASSPQRGSEQYF
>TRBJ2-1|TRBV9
CASSVQLRKNNEQFF
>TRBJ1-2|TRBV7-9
CASRATGPYGYTF
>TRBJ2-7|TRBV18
CASSLGAGEEQYF
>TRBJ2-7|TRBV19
CASSIVASGSYEQYF
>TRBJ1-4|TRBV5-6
CASSLRQGVREKLFF
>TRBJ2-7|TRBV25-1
CASRGDGSYEQYF
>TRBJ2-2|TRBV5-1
CASSLQTEKNTGELFF
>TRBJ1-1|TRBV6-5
CASILGVGMNTEAFF
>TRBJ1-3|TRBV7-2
CASSRGEGNTIYF
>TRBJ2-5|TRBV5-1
CASSLGGRDKETQYF
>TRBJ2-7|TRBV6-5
CASSYSSSGSSYEQYF
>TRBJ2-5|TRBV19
CASKSREKETQYF
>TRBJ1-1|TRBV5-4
CASSLAPANTEAFF
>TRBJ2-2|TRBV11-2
CASSLTRAGWTGELFF